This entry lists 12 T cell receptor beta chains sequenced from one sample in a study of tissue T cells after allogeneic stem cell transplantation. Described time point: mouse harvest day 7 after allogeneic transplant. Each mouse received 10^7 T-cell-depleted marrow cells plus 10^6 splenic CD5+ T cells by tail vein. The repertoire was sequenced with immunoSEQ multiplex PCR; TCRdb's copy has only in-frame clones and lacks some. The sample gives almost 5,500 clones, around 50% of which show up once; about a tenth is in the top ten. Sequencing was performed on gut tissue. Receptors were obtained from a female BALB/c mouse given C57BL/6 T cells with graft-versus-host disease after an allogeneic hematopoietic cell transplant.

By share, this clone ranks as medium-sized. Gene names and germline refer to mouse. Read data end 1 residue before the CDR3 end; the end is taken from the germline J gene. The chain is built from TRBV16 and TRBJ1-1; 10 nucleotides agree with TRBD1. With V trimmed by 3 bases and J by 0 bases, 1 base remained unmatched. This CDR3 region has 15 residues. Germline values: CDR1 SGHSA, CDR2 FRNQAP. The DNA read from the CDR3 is TGTGCAAGCAGCTTGACAGGGGGCTCAAACACAGAAGTCTTC. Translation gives CASSLTGGSNTEVF. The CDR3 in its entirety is CASSLTGGSNTEVFF. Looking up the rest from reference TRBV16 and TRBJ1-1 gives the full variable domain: NAGVIQTPRHKVTGKGQEATLWCEPISGHSAVFWYRQTIVQGLEFLTYFRNQAPIDDSGMPKERFSAQMPNQSHSTLKIQSTQPQDSAVYLCASSLTGGSNTEVFFGKGTRLTVV.

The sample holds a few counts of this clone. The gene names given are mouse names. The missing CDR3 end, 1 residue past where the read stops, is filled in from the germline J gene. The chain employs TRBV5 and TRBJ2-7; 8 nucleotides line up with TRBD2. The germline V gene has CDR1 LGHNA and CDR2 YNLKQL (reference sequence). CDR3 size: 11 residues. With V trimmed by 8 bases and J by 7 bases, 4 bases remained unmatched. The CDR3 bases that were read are TGTGCCAGCCGGACTGGGAGAGAACAGTAC. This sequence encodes CASRTGREQY. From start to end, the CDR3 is CASRTGREQYF.

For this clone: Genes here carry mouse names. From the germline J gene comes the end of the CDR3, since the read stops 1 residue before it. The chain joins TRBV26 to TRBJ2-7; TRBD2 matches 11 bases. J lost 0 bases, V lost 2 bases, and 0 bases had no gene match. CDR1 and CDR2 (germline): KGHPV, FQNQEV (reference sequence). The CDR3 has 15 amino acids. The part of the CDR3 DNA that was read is TGTGCCAGCAGTCTGGGGACTGGGGGCTCCTATGAACAGTAC. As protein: CASSLGTGGSYEQY. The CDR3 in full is CASSLGTGGSYEQYF.

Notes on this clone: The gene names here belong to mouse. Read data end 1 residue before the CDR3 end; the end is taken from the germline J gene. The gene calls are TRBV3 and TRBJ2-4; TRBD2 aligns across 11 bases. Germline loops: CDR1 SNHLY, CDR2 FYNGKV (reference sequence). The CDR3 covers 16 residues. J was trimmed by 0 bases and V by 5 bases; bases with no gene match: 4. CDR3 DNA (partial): TGTGCCAGCAGCCAAGGGACTGGGGGTAGTCAAAACACCTTGTAC. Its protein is CASSQGTGGSQNTLY. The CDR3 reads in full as CASSQGTGGSQNTLYF.

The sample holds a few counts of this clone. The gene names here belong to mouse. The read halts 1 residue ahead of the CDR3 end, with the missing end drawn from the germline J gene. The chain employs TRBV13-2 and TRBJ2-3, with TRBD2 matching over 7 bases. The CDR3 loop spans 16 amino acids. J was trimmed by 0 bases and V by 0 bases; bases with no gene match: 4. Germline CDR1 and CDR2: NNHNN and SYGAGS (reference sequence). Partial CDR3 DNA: TGTGCCAGCGGTGATGCCTGGGGGTCTAGTGCAGAAACGCTGTAT. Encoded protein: CASGDAWGSSAETLY. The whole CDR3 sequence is CASGDAWGSSAETLYF.

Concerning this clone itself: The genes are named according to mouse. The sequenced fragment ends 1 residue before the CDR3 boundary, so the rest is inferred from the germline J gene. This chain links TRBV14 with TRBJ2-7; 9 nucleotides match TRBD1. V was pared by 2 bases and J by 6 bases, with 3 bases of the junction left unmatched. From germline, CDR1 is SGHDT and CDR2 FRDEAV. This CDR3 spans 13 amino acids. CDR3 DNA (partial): TGTGCCAGCAGTTTACAGGGGGCGCTTGAACAGTAC. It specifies CASSLQGALEQY. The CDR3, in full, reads CASSLQGALEQYF.

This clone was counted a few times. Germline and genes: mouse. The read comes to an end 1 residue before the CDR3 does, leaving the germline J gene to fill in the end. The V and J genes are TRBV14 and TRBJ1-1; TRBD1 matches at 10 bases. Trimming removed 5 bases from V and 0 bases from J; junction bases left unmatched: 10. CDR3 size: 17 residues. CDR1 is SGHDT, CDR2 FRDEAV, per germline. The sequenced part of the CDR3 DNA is TGTGCCAGCAGCCCTCGCCGGGACAGGGGCCCAAACACAGAAGTCTTC. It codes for CASSPRRDRGPNTEVF. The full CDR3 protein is CASSPRRDRGPNTEVFF.

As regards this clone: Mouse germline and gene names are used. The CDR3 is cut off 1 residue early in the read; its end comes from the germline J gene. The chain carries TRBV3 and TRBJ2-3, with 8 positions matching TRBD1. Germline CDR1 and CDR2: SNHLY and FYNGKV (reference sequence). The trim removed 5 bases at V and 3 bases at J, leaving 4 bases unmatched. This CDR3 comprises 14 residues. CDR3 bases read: TGTGCCAGCAGCCTCGGACAGGGAGCAGAAACGCTGTAT. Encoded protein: CASSLGQGAETLY. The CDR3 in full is CASSLGQGAETLYF.

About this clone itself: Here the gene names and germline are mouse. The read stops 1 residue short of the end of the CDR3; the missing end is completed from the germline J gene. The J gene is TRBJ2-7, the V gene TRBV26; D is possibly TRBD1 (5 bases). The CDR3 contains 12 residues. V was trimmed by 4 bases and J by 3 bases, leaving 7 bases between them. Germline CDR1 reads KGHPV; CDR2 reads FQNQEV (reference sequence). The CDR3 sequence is CASSRDSYEQYF. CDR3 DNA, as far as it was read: TGTGCCAGCAGTCGTGACAGCTATGAACAGTAC.

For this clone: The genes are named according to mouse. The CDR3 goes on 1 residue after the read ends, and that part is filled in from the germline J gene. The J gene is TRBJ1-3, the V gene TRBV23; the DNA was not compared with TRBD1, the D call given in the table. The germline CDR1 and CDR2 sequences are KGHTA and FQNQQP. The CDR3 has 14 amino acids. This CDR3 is CSSSSGTAGNTLYF. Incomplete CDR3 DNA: TGCTCCAGCAGTTCCGGGACAGCTGGAAATACGCTCTAT.

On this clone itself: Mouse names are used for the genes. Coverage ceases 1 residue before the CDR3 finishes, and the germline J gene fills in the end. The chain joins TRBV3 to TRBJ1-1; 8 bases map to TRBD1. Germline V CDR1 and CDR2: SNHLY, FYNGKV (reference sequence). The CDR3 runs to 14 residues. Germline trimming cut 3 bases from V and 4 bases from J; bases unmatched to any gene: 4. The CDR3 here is CASSFNRGGTEVFF. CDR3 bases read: TGTGCCAGCAGCTTCAACAGGGGGGGCACAGAAGTCTTC.

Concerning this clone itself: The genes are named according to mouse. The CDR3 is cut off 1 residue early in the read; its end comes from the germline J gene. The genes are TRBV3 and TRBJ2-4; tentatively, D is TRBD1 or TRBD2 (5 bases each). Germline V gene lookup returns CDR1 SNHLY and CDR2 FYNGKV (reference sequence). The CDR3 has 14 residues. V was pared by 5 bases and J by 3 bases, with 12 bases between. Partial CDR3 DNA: TGTGCCAGCAGCCTATCCGGGGACCAAAACACCTTGTAC. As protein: CASSLSGDQNTLY. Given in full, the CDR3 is CASSLSGDQNTLYF.